The 15 T cell receptor beta chains listed next were all sequenced from one sample in a study of regulatory T cells in long-lasting Graves disease. Libraries of TCR beta came from iRepertoire HTBI primers plus Arm-PCR of CDR3 regions. TCRdb reanalysed the multiplex PCR reads using MiXCR and keeps one entry per CDR3 protein. The data contain fewer than 450,000 distinct CDR3 sequences, about a fifth of them singletons. Time point given: persistent/refractory GD, antithyroid drugs over 5 years with positive TRAb. The TCR library was prepared using RNA isolated from PBMCs. The sample in question was peripheral blood mononuclear cells (PBMCs), obtained when the disease was refractory, from a patient treated with antithyroid drugs. The receptor source for this set is a female donor with Graves disease.

As for this clonotype: Without the conserved terminal phenylalanine or tryptophan, this CDR3 likely stems from a read error. The rearrangement links TRBV9 to TRBJ2-2, with D unclear. Trimming left V 0 bases short and J 7 bases short, with 10 bases between. This CDR3 is 14 amino acids long. The germline V gene has CDR1 SGDLS and CDR2 YYNGEE. CDR3 nucleotide sequence: TGTGCCAGCAGCGTAGGGTCGGAGCTCGGGGAGCTGTTTCTT. Its translation: CASSVGSELGELFL.

The rearrangement links TRBV7-2 to TRBJ2-2; a possible D gene is TRBD2 (5 bases). CDR1 is SGHTA and CDR2 is FQGNSA in the germline V gene. The germline V and J ends were trimmed by 5 bases and 8 bases, with 12 bases remaining between them. This CDR3 region has 13 residues. The CDR3 here is CASSRIGEGELFF. Written as DNA, the CDR3 is TGTGCCAGCAGCCGAATTGGGGAGGGGGAGCTGTTTTTT.

This clonotype was detected only a few times. The V call is TRBV7-3, the J call TRBJ2-1, with 9 bases lining up with TRBD2. The CDR3 is 16 residues long. The germline V gene has CDR1 SGHTA and CDR2 FQGTGA. V was clipped by 0 bases and J by 2 bases; unmatched bases: 2. The CDR3 spells CASSLTGGRAYNEQFF. Here the CDR3 DNA reads TGTGCCAGCAGCTTAACGGGCGGGAGGGCCTACAATGAGCAGTTCTTC.

V gene TRBV6-2 or TRBV6-3 combines with J gene TRBJ2-1, with 11 bases identical to TRBD2. The CDR3 has 17 residues. With V trimmed by 2 bases and J by 0 bases, 3 bases remained unmatched. Germline lookup yields CDR1 MNHEY and CDR2 SVGEGT. The CDR3 DNA reads TGTGCCAGCAGTTACCTAGCGGGAGGCCTCTCCTACAATGAGCAGTTCTTC. Its translation: CASSYLAGGLSYNEQFF.

This clonotype was counted many times. The rearrangement joins TRBV29-1 to TRBJ2-7, with 14 bases lining up with TRBD2. CDR3 size: 13 residues. V trimming: 3 bases; J trimming: 5 bases; junction bases outside the gene matches: 0. Germline loops: CDR1 SQVTM, CDR2 ANQGSEA. Here the CDR3 DNA reads TGCAGCGTTGAGGGACTAGCGGGAGACGAGCAGTACTTC. Its protein product is CSVEGLAGDEQYF.

V is TRBV30 and J is TRBJ1-1; TRBD1 matches at 7 bases. Germline-derived CDR1 and CDR2 are GTSNPN and SVGIG (reference sequence). CDR3 length: 13 residues. The V segment lost 8 bases and the J segment 2 bases; nucleotides outside the gene matches: 8. The CDR3 nucleotides read TGTGCCGGTGACAGGGCGGGAAACACTGAAGCTTTCTTT. It encodes CAGDRAGNTEAFF.

Notes on this clonotype: Since a much larger clone is just one base distant, this may be a read error. The V call is TRBV7-2, the J call TRBJ2-5, with D unresolved. Germline-derived CDR1 and CDR2 are SGHTA and FQGNSA. The CDR3 is made up of 14 amino acids. V was cut by 0 bases and J by 7 bases, with 12 bases left in between. The CDR3 region is CASSLAGWEGTQYF. The DNA of the CDR3 is TGTGCCAGCAGCTTAGCGGGGTGGGAAGGGACCCAGTACTTC.

This clonotype turned up a few times. The V call is TRBV20-1, the J call TRBJ2-1; 9 bases agree with TRBD1. Per the germline V gene, CDR1 is DFQATT and CDR2 is SNEGSKA (reference sequence). The CDR3 is 13 amino acids. The V gene end was trimmed by 5 bases and the J gene end by 7 bases; junction bases not matched to a gene: 6. CDR3 bases: TGCAGTGCTCCGGGACAGGGTGGTAATGAGCAGTTCTTC. Its protein is CSAPGQGGNEQFF.

This chain links TRBV5-5 with TRBJ2-3; 11 bases map to TRBD1. The germline V gene has CDR1 SGHKS and CDR2 YYEKEE (reference sequence). V shed 4 bases and J 2 bases; nucleotides not matched to a gene: 6. The CDR3 sequence is 16 residues long. CDR3 nucleotides: TGTGCCAGCAGCATCGGACAGGGGGCGTCCACAGATACGCAGTATTTT. It is translated as CASSIGQGASTDTQYF.

This clonotype was counted ten times or more. The V gene is TRBV28, the J gene TRBJ2-2; no clear D. This CDR3 contains 11 residues. Germline assignment: CDR1 MDHEN and CDR2 SYDVKM. V lost 6 bases, J lost 13 bases, and 12 bases lay in between. For the CDR3, the DNA is TGTGCCAGCAGGGCTGGTTTCGGGCTGTTTTTT. The encoded protein is CASRAGFGLFF.

This clonotype was observed at least ten times. The rearrangement joins TRBV12-3 or TRBV12-4 to TRBJ2-7; the D call may be TRBD1 or TRBD2 (5 bases each). Trimming took 6 bases from V and 5 from J, leaving 17 bases between them. The CDR3 is 14 residues long. This chain's CDR3 is CASRSSGTPHEQYF. The CDR3 nucleotides read TGTGCCAGCAGATCATCCGGGACCCCCCACGAGCAGTACTTC.

Regarding this clonotype: A single base separates this from a much larger clone, so it may be a read error. The V and J genes are TRBV11-2 and TRBJ2-7, with 9 bases matching TRBD1. Germline-derived CDR1 and CDR2 are SGHAT and FQNNGV. This CDR3 spans 14 amino acids. V lost 6 bases to trimming and J lost 1 base; unmatched junction nucleotides: 4. This CDR3 reads CASRPGTGSYEQYF. CDR3 in DNA: TGTGCCAGCAGGCCCGGGACAGGGTCCTACGAGCAGTACTTC.

The rearrangement uses TRBV2 and TRBJ2-1; weak D call: TRBD2 (6 bases). This CDR3 region has 12 residues. Germline loops: CDR1 SNHLY, CDR2 FYNNEI. Trimming took 6 bases from V and 7 from J, leaving 10 bases between them. CDR3 in DNA: TGTGCCAGCAGCCAAGGGAGGAATGAGCAGTTCTTC. Its translation is CASSQGRNEQFF. The variable domain in full, completed from reference TRBV2 and TRBJ2-1, reads EPEVTQTPSHQVTQMGQEVILRCVPISNHLYFYWYRQILGQKVEFLVSFYNNEISEKSEIFDDQFSVERPDGSNFTLKIRSTKLEDSAMYFCASSQGRNEQFFGPGTRLTVL.

The table lists this clonotype with a few counts. V gene TRBV10-2 combines with J gene TRBJ2-7, with D perhaps assigned TRBD1 or TRBD2 (5 bases each). Trimming took off 6 bases at V and 6 bases at J, with 12 bases between the two ends. Germline CDR1 is WSHSY and CDR2 is SAAADI. The CDR3 extends over 12 amino acids. The CDR3 DNA sequence: TGCGCCAGCAGGGAAGGGACGGGCGAGCAGTACTTC. As protein: CASREGTGEQYF.

This clonotype was detected a few times. The chain has TRBV12-3 or TRBV12-4 and TRBJ2-5, with no clear D. The CDR3 totals 13 residues. Trimming pared 10 bases from V and 4 bases from J, leaving 16 bases between. This CDR3 is CANSLGSRETQYF. The CDR3 coding sequence is TGTGCCAACAGCCTGGGGTCACGAGAGACCCAGTACTTC.